This entry describes one T cell receptor beta chain. Its cognate antigen is unknown. In germline, CDR1 is SQVTM, CDR2 ANQGSEA. This CDR3 has 13 residues. Germline trimming cut 5 bases from V and 4 bases from J; bases unmatched to any gene: 6. TCR beta cDNA libraries included unique molecular identifiers. Between 1 and 10 million T cells gave rise to some 490,000 cDNA molecules. TCRdb reprocessed the PCR reads via MiXCR and lists one record per CDR3 protein. The sample has about 540,000 distinct CDR3 sequences, less than 40% seen once. These data belong to a study of post-analysis software for immune sequencing data. Study information: In terms of disease course, relapsing-remitting, secondary progressive and progressive-relapsing multiple sclerosis were included. Broader study findings: Patients used about 5 TRBV segments, including TRBV5-6, TRBV5-1 and TRBV20-1, more often than controls. Patients with multiple sclerosis recorded significantly lower normalized Chao1 diversity than controls, the study found. Samples made in the same batch grouped tightly together by F measure.

The TCR sequence derives from a girl aged 2-17 years with multiple sclerosis. The chain is built from TRBV29-1 and TRBJ1-2, with 8 positions matching TRBD1. The sample taken for sequencing was blood. CDR3 bases: TGCAGCGTTACGGACAGGGTCACCTATGGCTACACCTTC. As protein: CSVTDRVTYGYTF.